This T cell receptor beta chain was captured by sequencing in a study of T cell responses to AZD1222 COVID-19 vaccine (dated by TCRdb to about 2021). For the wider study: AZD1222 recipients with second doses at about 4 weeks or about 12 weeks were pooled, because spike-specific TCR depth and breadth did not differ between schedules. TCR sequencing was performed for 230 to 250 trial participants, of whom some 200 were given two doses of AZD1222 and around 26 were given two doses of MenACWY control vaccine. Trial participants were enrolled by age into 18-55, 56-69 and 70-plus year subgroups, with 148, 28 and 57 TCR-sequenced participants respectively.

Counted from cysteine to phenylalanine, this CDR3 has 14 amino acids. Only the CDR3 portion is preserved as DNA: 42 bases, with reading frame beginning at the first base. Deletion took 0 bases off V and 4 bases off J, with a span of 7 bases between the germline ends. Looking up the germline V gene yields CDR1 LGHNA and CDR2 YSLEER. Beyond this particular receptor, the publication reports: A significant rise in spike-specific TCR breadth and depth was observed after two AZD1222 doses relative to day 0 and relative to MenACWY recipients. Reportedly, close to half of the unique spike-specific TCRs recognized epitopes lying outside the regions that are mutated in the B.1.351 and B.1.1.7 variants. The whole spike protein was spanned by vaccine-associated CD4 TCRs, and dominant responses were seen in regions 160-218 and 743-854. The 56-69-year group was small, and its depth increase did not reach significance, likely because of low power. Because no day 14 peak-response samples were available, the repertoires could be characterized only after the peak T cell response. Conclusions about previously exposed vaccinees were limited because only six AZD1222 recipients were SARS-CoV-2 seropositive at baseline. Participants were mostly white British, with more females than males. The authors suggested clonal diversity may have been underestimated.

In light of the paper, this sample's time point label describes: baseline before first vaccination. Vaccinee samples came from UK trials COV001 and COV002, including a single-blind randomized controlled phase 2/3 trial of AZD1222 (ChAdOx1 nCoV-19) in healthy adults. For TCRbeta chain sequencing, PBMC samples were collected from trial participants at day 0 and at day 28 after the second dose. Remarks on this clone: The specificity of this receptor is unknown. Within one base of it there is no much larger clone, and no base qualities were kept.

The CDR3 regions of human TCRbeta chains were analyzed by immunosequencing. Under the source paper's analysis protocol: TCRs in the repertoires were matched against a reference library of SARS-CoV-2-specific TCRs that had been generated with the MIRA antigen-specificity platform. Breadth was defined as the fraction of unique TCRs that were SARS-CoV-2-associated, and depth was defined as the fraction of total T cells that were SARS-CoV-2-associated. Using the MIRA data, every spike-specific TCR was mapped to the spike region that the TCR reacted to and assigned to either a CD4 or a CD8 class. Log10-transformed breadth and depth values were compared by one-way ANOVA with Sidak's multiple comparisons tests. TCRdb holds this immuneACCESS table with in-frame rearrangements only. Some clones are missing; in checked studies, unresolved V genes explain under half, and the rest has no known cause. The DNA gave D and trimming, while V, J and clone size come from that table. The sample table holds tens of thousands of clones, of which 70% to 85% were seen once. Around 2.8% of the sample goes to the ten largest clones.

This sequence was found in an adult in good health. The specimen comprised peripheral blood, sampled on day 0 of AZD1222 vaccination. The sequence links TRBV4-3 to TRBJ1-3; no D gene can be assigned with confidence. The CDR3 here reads CASSQDFAGNTIYF. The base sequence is TGCGCCAGCAGCCAAGATTTCGCCGGAAACACCATATATTTT.